One and the same sample provided the 27 T cell receptor beta chains below, sequenced in a study of cytomegalovirus exposure and HLA in healthy donors. PCR primers comprised 60 Vbeta and 13 Jbeta primers. The repertoire was sequenced with immunoSEQ multiplex PCR; TCRdb's copy has only in-frame clones and lacks some. The sample has roughly 130,000 clones; 65% to 90% are singletons. Sequenced material: PBMCs. Receptors were obtained from a male donor in good health and CMV-seropositive.

V is TRBV18 and J is TRBJ2-3; possibly TRBD1 for D (5 bases). The CDR3 is made up of 16 amino acids. V was clipped by 8 bases and J by 5 bases, with 23 bases between them. The V gene's germline CDR1 is KGHSH and CDR2 LQKENI. The CDR3 bases are TGTGCCAGCCACGCCGTTGGGGCCATAAGGGGAGATACGCAGTATTTT. Protein sequence: CASHAVGAIRGDTQYF. Full variable domain (rest looked up from reference TRBV18 and TRBJ2-3): NAGVMQNPRHLVRRRGQEARLRCSPMKGHSHVYWYRQLPEEGLKFMVYLQKENIIDESGMPKERFSAEFPKEGPSILRIQQVVRGDSAAYFCASHAVGAIRGDTQYFGPGTRLTVL.

V gene TRBV5-1 combines with J gene TRBJ2-7; 7 bases line up with TRBD2. The CDR3 covers 16 residues. The germline V gene has CDR1 SGHRS and CDR2 YFSETQ. With 2 bases clipped from V and 2 bases from J, the junction kept 10 bases outside the gene matches. Here the CDR3 reads CASSLASGLKTYEQYF. The CDR3 DNA is TGCGCCAGCAGCTTAGCTAGCGGACTTAAAACCTACGAGCAGTACTTC.

The chain carries TRBV4-3 and TRBJ2-3; 11 bases align to TRBD2. The length of the CDR3 is 17 residues. The V segment lost 4 bases and the J segment 1 base; nucleotides outside the gene matches: 7. Germline V gene data show CDR1 as LGHNA and CDR2 as YSLEER. The CDR3 sequence: CASSRLGLADGTDTQYF. CDR3 coding DNA: TGCGCCAGCAGCCGACTGGGACTAGCGGACGGCACAGATACGCAGTATTTT.

CDR3 protein: CASSMRGLAGGVQYF. In nucleotides, the CDR3 is TGTGCCAGTAGTATGAGGGGACTAGCGGGAGGCGTGCAGTACTTC. The genes are TRBV19 and TRBJ2-7; 15 positions agree with TRBD2. CDR1 is LNHDA and CDR2 is SQIVND in the germline V gene (reference sequence). V shed 3 bases and J 9 bases; nucleotides not matched to a gene: 6. The CDR3 is 15 residues long.

The chain uses TRBV27 and TRBJ2-1; possible D gene TRBD2, 6 bases. The germline V gene has CDR1 MNHEY and CDR2 SMNVEV (reference sequence). V was clipped by 6 bases and J by 5 bases, with 14 bases between them. The CDR3 has 14 residues. The CDR3 spells CASSLGGSDNEQFF. The CDR3 nucleotides read TGTGCCAGCAGCCTGGGGGGTAGTGACAATGAGCAGTTCTTC.

The chain links TRBV9 to TRBJ2-1, with D maybe TRBD2 (6 bases). Germline V gives CDR1 SGDLS, CDR2 YYNGEE. Trimming took off 3 bases at V and 5 bases at J, with 18 bases between the two ends. The CDR3 runs to 16 residues. CDR3: CASSASREKFHNEQFF. DNA of the CDR3: TGTGCCAGCAGCGCCTCTCGGGAGAAATTCCACAATGAGCAGTTCTTC.

This rearrangement joins TRBV5-1 to TRBJ2-3; D is ambiguous. Germline lookup yields CDR1 SGHRS and CDR2 YFSETQ. V lost 0 bases and J lost 4, with 3 bases in between. CDR3 length: 12 amino acids. Written as DNA, the CDR3 is TGCGCCAGCAGCTTGGGAGCAGATACGCAGTATTTT. Encoded protein: CASSLGADTQYF. Full variable domain (remainder filled in from reference TRBV5-1 and TRBJ2-3): KAGVTQTPRYLIKTRGQQVTLSCSPISGHRSVSWYQQTPGQGLQFLFEYFSETQRNKGNFPGRFSGRQFSNSRSEMNVSTLELGDSALYLCASSLGADTQYFGPGTRLTVL.

This chain uses TRBV11-2 with TRBJ1-1, with D unresolved. V dropped 7 bases and J dropped 4 bases, with 10 bases sitting between them. Germline values: CDR1 SGHAT, CDR2 FQNNGV. The CDR3 spans 12 residues. DNA of the CDR3: TGTGCCAGCAACTTTGAGGTCACTGAAGCTTTCTTT. Protein: CASNFEVTEAFF.

The DNA for the CDR3 is TGCGCCAGCAGCCAGCCCCCTCAAGGGGGTATCGGCGGGGAGCTGTTTTTT. Translated: CASSQPPQGGIGGELFF. This rearrangement joins TRBV4-1 to TRBJ2-2; TRBD1 is a possible D gene (6 bases). Germline CDR1 is MGHRA and CDR2 is YSYEKL. The CDR3 is 17 amino acids. Trimming cost V 3 bases and J 7 bases, with 21 bases left between them.

This rearrangement joins TRBV5-1 to TRBJ2-1; 11 bases fit TRBD1. This CDR3 spans 14 amino acids. J gave up 8 bases and V 4 bases, and 5 bases lay outside the gene matches. Germline CDR1 SGHRS, CDR2 YFSETQ. The CDR3: CASSPGQGGDEQFF. For the CDR3, the DNA is TGCGCCAGCAGCCCGGGACAGGGGGGTGATGAGCAGTTCTTC.

The rearrangement joins TRBV5-6 to TRBJ2-2; D might be TRBD2 (6 bases). The CDR3 is made up of 15 amino acids. V was shortened by 4 bases and J by 6 bases, with 16 bases between the two germline ends. Germline values: CDR1 SGHDT, CDR2 YYEEEE. CDR3 in DNA: TGTGCCAGCAGCCCGACCGGGGGTTTAGCCGGGGAGCTGTTTTTT. This codes for CASSPTGGLAGELFF.

CDR3 amino acids: CASSLLTGAQNIQYF. DNA for the CDR3: TGTGCCAGCAGCTTGTTAACAGGGGCGCAAAACATTCAGTACTTC. V usage is TRBV5-4 and J usage is TRBJ2-4; 7 bases fit TRBD1. This CDR3 comprises 15 residues. Unmatched junction bases numbered 6, after V lost 1 base and J lost 5 bases. Per germline, CDR1 SGHNT and CDR2 YYREEE (reference sequence).

CDR3 DNA: TGTGCCAGCAGCTTACTAGCGGGGACGCAGTATTTT. It translates to CASSLLAGTQYF. The V gene is TRBV7-2, the J gene TRBJ2-3, with TRBD2 identical over 9 bases. CDR1 is SGHTA and CDR2 is FQGNSA in the germline V gene. The trim removed 2 bases at V and 9 bases at J, leaving 0 bases unmatched. The CDR3 extends over 12 amino acids.

This clone occurred once. The chain couples TRBV18 to TRBJ2-7; 7 positions agree with TRBD2. Per germline, CDR1 KGHSH and CDR2 LQKENI. V lost 3 bases to trimming and J lost 2 bases; unmatched junction nucleotides: 7. CDR3 size: 15 residues. This CDR3 reads CASSPTSAEPYEQYF. The CDR3 DNA reads as TGTGCCAGCTCACCTACTAGCGCGGAACCCTACGAGCAGTACTTC.

V gene TRBV5-4 combines with J gene TRBJ1-2, with D unresolved. Per germline, CDR1 SGHNT and CDR2 YYREEE (reference sequence). The V end was cut by 0 bases, the J end by 6 bases, with 12 bases between. The CDR3 extends over 14 amino acids. CDR3 residues: CASSLGARLDGYTF. The CDR3, as DNA: TGTGCCAGCAGCTTGGGAGCCAGGTTGGATGGCTACACCTTC.

This clone appeared a single time. The rearrangement uses TRBV28 and TRBJ2-1; 13 nucleotides agree with TRBD2. The CDR3 spans 17 residues. V dropped 6 bases and J dropped 8; count of bases not matched to a gene: 13. Germline V gives CDR1 MDHEN, CDR2 SYDVKM. CDR3 nucleotides: TGTGCCAGCAGCACACAAAGACTAGCGGGAGGTGGGCATGAGCAGTTCTTC. Protein sequence: CASSTQRLAGGGHEQFF.

This clone was recorded only once. The chain is built from TRBV18 and TRBJ1-1, with D perhaps matching TRBD1 (5 bases). The CDR3 extends over 13 amino acids. Germline loops: CDR1 KGHSH, CDR2 LQKENI. V lost 2 bases and J 6 bases, leaving 10 bases between the germline ends. The CDR3: CASSPTGSAEAFF. The CDR3 DNA reads TGTGCCAGCTCACCAACAGGTTCCGCTGAAGCTTTCTTT.

This sequence joins TRBV7-9 and TRBJ2-1; maybe TRBD1 (5 bases). The CDR3 is made up of 16 amino acids. Looked up from germline, CDR1 is SEHNR and CDR2 is FQNEAQ (reference sequence). With 3 bases removed from V and 4 bases from J, the gap between germline ends came to 16 bases. CDR3 in DNA: TGTGCCAGCAGCTTCCCGCAGGGAAGGGGATACAATGAGCAGTTCTTC. It encodes CASSFPQGRGYNEQFF.

V is TRBV4-3 and J is TRBJ2-3; D perhaps matches TRBD1 (7 bases). This CDR3 contains 18 residues. Germline values: CDR1 LGHNA, CDR2 YSLEER. V lost 0 bases, J lost 2 bases, and 18 bases lay in between. The CDR3 here is CASSQDFSRGDLTDTQYF. For the CDR3, the DNA is TGCGCCAGCAGCCAAGACTTTTCCAGGGGGGACCTCACAGATACGCAGTATTTT.

This chain connects TRBV28 to TRBJ1-4; D is uncertain. Germline loops: CDR1 MDHEN, CDR2 SYDVKM. V shed 5 bases and J shed 8 bases, with 21 bases lying between them. The CDR3 has 16 residues. The CDR3 nucleotides are TGTGCCAGCAGTCCCCCTTCGCCCGGCGGGGAGGAAAAACTGTTTTTT. Its protein product is CASSPPSPGGEEKLFF.

V gene TRBV30 combines with J gene TRBJ2-7; D not resolved. Germline CDR1 reads GTSNPN; CDR2 reads SVGIG (reference sequence). V shed 0 bases and J shed 3 bases, with 9 bases lying between them. The CDR3 loop spans 13 amino acids. In DNA form, the CDR3 reads TGTGCCTGGAGTGTCGTACTAATCTACGAGCAGTACTTC. It translates to CAWSVVLIYEQYF.

In nucleotides, the CDR3 is TGTGCCAGCAGCTTAGCCCTGGAGTCCGGGGAGCTGTTTTTT. Translating it yields CASSLALESGELFF. V is TRBV7-6 and J is TRBJ2-2; D is unresolved. This CDR3 is built from 14 residues. Germline V gene data show CDR1 as SGHVS and CDR2 as FNYEAQ. V was pared by 0 bases and J by 6 bases, with 8 bases between.

V gene TRBV6-6 combines with J gene TRBJ1-2; the match to TRBD1 covers 7 bases. The CDR3 is made up of 16 amino acids. Unmatched junction bases numbered 16, after V lost 4 bases and J lost 8 bases. Germline V gene data show CDR1 as MNHNY and CDR2 as SVGAGI (reference sequence). CDR3: CASSSYLGQLGEGYTF. The CDR3 region has the DNA TGTGCCAGCAGTTCGTACCTGGGACAGTTGGGGGAAGGCTACACCTTC.

The genes are TRBV9 and TRBJ2-3; 9 nucleotides match TRBD2. CDR1 and CDR2 from the germline V gene are SGDLS and YYNGEE. Trimming at V came to 0 bases and at J to 4 bases, leaving 6 bases not matched to a gene. There are 16 residues in the CDR3. CDR3 in amino acids: CASSVEGTSSSDTQYF. The CDR3 DNA reads TGTGCCAGCAGCGTAGAAGGGACTAGCAGTTCAGATACGCAGTATTTT.

Details on this clone: The junction departs from the called germline gene at one end, perhaps through a read error. The J gene is TRBJ2-5, the V gene TRBV20-1; D unresolved. This CDR3 has 11 amino acids. Germline assignment: CDR1 DFQATT and CDR2 SNEGSKA (reference sequence). CDR3 bases: TGCAGTGCTGAAGATCAAGAGTCCCAGTACTTC. It translates to CSAEDQESQYF.

This chain joins TRBV7-2 and TRBJ1-2; unclear D gene. With 4 bases removed from V and 0 bases from J, the gap between germline ends came to 9 bases. Germline V CDR1 and CDR2: SGHTA, FQGNSA. The CDR3 is 14 residues long. CDR3 amino acids: CASSWRQTNYGYTF. The CDR3, as DNA: TGTGCCAGCAGCTGGCGACAAACTAACTATGGCTACACCTTC.

The chain is built from TRBV15 and TRBJ2-1; the D gene is possibly TRBD2 (7 bases). V was shortened by 0 bases and J by 5 bases, with 17 bases between the two germline ends. CDR3 length equals 17 residues. Germline CDR1 is LNHNV and CDR2 is YYDKDF (reference sequence). The CDR3 spells CATSRDMGGGGNNEQFF. CDR3 coding DNA: TGTGCCACCAGCAGAGATATGGGGGGCGGGGGTAACAATGAGCAGTTCTTC.